Listed below are T cell receptor beta chains from one sample, sequenced in a study of T cells after yellow fever vaccination. TCRdb recomputed calls from the 5' RACE reads with MiXCR, one row per CDR3 protein. This table holds some 350,000 distinct CDR3 sequences, around 6.4% found once. The source was PBMCs, collected 5 days after the yellow fever booster vaccination. The receptor set was obtained from a man aged 25-45 years who received the YFV17D yellow fever vaccine. The CDR3 runs from the conserved cysteine through the conserved F or W. The order of the fields is V gene, J gene, CDR3 protein.

>TRBV30|TRBJ1-2
CAWSIGKNGYTF
>TRBV12-3/TRBV12-4|TRBJ2-3
CASSPRQGQSDTQYF
>TRBV29-1|TRBJ2-1
CSVEGDLYNEQFF
>TRBV19|TRBJ1-4
CASSTRTGRGNEKLFF
>TRBV6-2/TRBV6-3|TRBJ2-2
CATLAQFIGELFF
>TRBV20-1|TRBJ2-3
CSVKGHGTDTQYF
>TRBV7-2|TRBJ2-6
CASSLIPEFSGANVLTF
>TRBV25-1|TRBJ2-1
CASVQAIGNEQFF
>TRBV20-1|TRBJ2-7
CSATSGGVSEQYF
>TRBV5-1|TRBJ1-5
CASSLGGAGNQPQHF
>TRBV28|TRBJ2-7
CASSRKRGPYEQYF
>TRBV9|TRBJ1-2
CASSVAGADGYTF
>TRBV12-3/TRBV12-4|TRBJ1-3
CASSFAWGGSGNTIYF
>TRBV13|TRBJ2-5
CASSGTSGSGYQETQYF
>TRBV11-2|TRBJ1-2
CASSSPIISSNYGYTF
>TRBV6-1|TRBJ2-2
CASSRYGLAVTNTGELFF
>TRBV10-3|TRBJ2-2
CAISELPGTSGSSTGELFF
>TRBV9|TRBJ2-2
CASSAVEGVAGATNTGELFF
>TRBV6-6|TRBJ2-7
CASEKWGQGANF
>TRBV7-6|TRBJ2-5
CASSLHGETQYF
>TRBV29-1|TRBJ1-6
CSVGQGADSPLHF
>TRBV28|TRBJ2-2
CASSRLAGVGELFF